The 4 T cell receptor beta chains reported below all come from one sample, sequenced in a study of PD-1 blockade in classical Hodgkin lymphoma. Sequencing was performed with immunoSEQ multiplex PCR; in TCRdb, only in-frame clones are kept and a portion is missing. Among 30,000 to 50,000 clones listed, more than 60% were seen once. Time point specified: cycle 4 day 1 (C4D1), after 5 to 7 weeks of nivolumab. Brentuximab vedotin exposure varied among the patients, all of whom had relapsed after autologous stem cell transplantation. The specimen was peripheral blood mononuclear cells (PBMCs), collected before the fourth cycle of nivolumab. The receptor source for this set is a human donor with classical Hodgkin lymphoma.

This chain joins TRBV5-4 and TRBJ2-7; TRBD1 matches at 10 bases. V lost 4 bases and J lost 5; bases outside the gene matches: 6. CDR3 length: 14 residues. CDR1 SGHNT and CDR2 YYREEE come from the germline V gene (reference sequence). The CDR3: CASSNRDRGNEQYF. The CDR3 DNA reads TGTGCCAGCAGCAACCGGGACAGGGGCAACGAGCAGTACTTC.

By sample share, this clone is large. Here the CDR3 reads CASSFRQGADYEQYF. The DNA of the CDR3 is TGCGCCAGCAGCTTCAGACAGGGGGCTGACTACGAGCAGTACTTC. The chain uses TRBV4-1 and TRBJ2-7, with 10 bases identical to TRBD1. Germline assignment: CDR1 MGHRA and CDR2 YSYEKL. The CDR3 extends over 15 amino acids. Unmatched junction bases numbered 7, after V lost 5 bases and J lost 3 bases.

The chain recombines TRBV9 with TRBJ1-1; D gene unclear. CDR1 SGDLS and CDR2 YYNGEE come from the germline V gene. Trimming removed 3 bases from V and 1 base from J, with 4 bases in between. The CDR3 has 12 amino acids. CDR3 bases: TGTGCCAGCAGCGCCAAGAACACTGAAGCTTTCTTT. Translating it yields CASSAKNTEAFF.

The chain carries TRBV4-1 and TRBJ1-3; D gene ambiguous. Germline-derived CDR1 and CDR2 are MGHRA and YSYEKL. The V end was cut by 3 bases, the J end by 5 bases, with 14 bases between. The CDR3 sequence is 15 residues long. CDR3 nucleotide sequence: TGCGCCAGCAGCCACGGAAGAGGTGGTAGAAACACCATATATTTT. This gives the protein CASSHGRGGRNTIYF.